The 8 T cell receptor beta chains below come from one sample, sequenced in a study of B cell selection in AIRE deficiency. Sorted regulatory T cells were CD4-positive, CD25-high and CD127-low or negative. Profiled with immunoSEQ multiplex PCR; TCRdb holds only in-frame clones, not every one. The repertoire holds 20,000 to 30,000 clones, around 93% seen once, with around 1.2% in the top ten. Sequenced material: CD4+CD25+ Tregs sorted from PBMCs. These receptors came from a human donor in good health.

This chain joins TRBV7-7 and TRBJ2-2; 7 bases are a match to TRBD1. Germline CDR1 reads SSHAT; CDR2 reads FNYEAQ (reference sequence). There are 16 residues in the CDR3. After removal of 5 bases from V and 1 base from J, the junction contained 7 bases not matched to a gene. CDR3 in amino acids: CASSQQGPWNTGELFF. The CDR3 DNA sequence: TGTGCCAGCAGCCAACAGGGGCCATGGAACACCGGGGAGCTGTTTTTT.

The rearrangement uses TRBV6-5 and TRBJ1-1; 9 bases fit TRBD1. The germline V gene encodes CDR1 MNHEY and CDR2 SVGAGI. This CDR3 has 13 amino acids. Unmatched junction bases numbered 5, after V lost 5 bases and J lost 7 bases. CDR3 residues: CASSRTGVVEAFF. DNA for the CDR3: TGTGCCAGCAGTAGGACAGGGGTGGTTGAAGCTTTCTTT.

The V and J genes are TRBV19 and TRBJ2-5, with 10 bases lining up with TRBD1. CDR1 is LNHDA and CDR2 is SQIVND in the germline V gene (reference sequence). With 4 bases clipped from V and 7 bases from J, the junction kept 9 bases outside the gene matches. The CDR3 totals 15 residues. CDR3 protein: CASSTPGQGMWTQYF. DNA of the CDR3: TGTGCCAGTAGTACCCCGGGACAGGGGATGTGGACCCAGTACTTC.

The gene calls are TRBV5-1 and TRBJ1-2; no definite D call. Germline V gene sequence: CDR1 SGHRS, CDR2 YFSETQ. V lost 1 base to trimming and J lost 6 bases, with 19 bases between them. The CDR3 contains 16 residues. CDR3 sequence: CASSLIPPATVDGYTF. Here the CDR3 DNA reads TGCGCCAGCAGCTTGATCCCACCCGCGACCGTTGATGGCTACACCTTC. Filled out from reference TRBV5-1 and TRBJ1-2, the complete variable domain reads KAGVTQTPRYLIKTRGQQVTLSCSPISGHRSVSWYQQTPGQGLQFLFEYFSETQRNKGNFPGRFSGRQFSNSRSEMNVSTLELGDSALYLCASSLIPPATVDGYTFGSGTRLTVV.

V gene TRBV25-1 combines with J gene TRBJ1-4; the D gene is possibly TRBD1 (5 bases). The germline V gene encodes CDR1 MGHDK and CDR2 SYGVNS. The CDR3 extends over 17 amino acids. Trimming left V 1 base short and J 3 bases short, with 15 bases between. CDR3 loop: CASSELDPGRSNEKLFF. The CDR3 DNA reads TGTGCCAGCAGTGAATTAGACCCAGGGAGGTCTAATGAAAAACTGTTTTTT.

This rearrangement joins TRBV7-2 to TRBJ1-1, with a possible D match to TRBD1 (6 bases). This CDR3 is 13 amino acids long. Germline CDR1 SGHTA, CDR2 FQGNSA. The ends were cut back, 3 bases at V and 2 bases at J, with 7 bases in the middle. This chain's CDR3 is CASSLTGNTEAFF. The CDR3 DNA reads TGTGCCAGCAGCTTGACAGGAAACACTGAAGCTTTCTTT.

CDR3 coding DNA: TGTGCCAGCTCACCACCCGGTACACTAGCGGGGCCCACAGATACGCAGTATTTT. Residues: CASSPPGTLAGPTDTQYF. The V and J genes are TRBV18 and TRBJ2-3, with 10 nucleotides matching TRBD2. The CDR3 loop spans 18 amino acids. J was trimmed by 2 bases and V by 0 bases; bases with no gene match: 8. Germline lookup yields CDR1 KGHSH and CDR2 LQKENI.

CDR3 bases: TGTGCCAGTAGTATGAGTTTCAATCAGCCCCAGCATTTT. Encoded protein: CASSMSFNQPQHF. J is TRBJ1-5 and V is TRBV19; D call uncertain. Germline V gene data show CDR1 as LNHDA and CDR2 as SQIVND (reference sequence). This CDR3 has 13 residues. Trimming cost V 3 bases and J 3 bases, with 6 bases left between them.